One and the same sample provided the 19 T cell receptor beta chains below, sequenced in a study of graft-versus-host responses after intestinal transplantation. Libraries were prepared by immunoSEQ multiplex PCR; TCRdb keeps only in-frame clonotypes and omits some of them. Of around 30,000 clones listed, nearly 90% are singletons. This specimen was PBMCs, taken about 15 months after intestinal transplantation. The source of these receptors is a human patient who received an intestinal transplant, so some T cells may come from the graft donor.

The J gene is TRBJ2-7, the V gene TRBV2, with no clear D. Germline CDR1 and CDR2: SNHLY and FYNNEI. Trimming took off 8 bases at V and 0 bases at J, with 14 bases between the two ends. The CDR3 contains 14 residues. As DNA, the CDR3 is TGTGCCAGCGGGATTAGGACCAACTCCTACGAGCAGTACTTC. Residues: CASGIRTNSYEQYF.

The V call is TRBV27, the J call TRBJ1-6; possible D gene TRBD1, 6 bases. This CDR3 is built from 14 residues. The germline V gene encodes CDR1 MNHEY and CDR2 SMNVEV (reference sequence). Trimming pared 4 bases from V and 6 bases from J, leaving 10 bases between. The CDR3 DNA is TGTGCCAGCAGTTACCAGGGGCTTAATTCACCCCTCCACTTT. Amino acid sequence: CASSYQGLNSPLHF.

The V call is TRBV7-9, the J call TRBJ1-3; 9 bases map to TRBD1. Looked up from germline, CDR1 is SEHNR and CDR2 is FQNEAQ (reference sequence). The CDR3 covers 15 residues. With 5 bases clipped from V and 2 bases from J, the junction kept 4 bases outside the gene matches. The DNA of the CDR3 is TGTGCCAGCAGCCACGGGACAGGGCCTGGAAACACCATATATTTT. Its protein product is CASSHGTGPGNTIYF.

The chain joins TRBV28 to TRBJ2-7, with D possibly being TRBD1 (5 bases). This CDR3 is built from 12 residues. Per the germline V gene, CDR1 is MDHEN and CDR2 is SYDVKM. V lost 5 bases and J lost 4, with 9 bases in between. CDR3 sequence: CASSPQVYEQYF. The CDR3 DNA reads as TGTGCCAGCAGTCCACAGGTGTACGAGCAGTACTTC.

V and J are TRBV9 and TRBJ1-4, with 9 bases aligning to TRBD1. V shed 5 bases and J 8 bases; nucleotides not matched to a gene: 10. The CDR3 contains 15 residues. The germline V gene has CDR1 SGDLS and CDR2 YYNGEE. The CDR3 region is CASSYSGTGKEKLFF. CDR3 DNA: TGTGCCAGCAGTTATTCCGGGACAGGGAAGGAAAAACTGTTTTTT.

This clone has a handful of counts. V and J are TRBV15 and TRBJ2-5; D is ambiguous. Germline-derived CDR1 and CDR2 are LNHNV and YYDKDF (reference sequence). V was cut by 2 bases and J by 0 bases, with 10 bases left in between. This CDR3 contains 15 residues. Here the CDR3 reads CATSRRAGHQETQYF. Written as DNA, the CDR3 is TGTGCCACCAGCAGAAGGGCAGGCCACCAAGAGACCCAGTACTTC. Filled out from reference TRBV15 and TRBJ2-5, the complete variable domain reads DAMVIQNPRYQVTQFGKPVTLSCSQTLNHNVMYWYQQKSSQAPKLLFHYYDKDFNNEADTPDNFQSRRPNTSFCFLDIRSPGLGDTAMYLCATSRRAGHQETQYFGPGTRLLVL.

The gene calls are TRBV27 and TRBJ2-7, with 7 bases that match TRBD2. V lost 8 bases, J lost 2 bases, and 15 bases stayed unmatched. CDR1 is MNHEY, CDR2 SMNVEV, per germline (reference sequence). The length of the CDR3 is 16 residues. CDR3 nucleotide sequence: TGTGCCAGCGTACGGAGGGGCGCGGGGGAAACCTACGAGCAGTACTTC. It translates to CASVRRGAGETYEQYF.

CDR3 residues: CASIRLAGAREQFF. DNA for the CDR3: TGTGCCAGCATACGACTAGCGGGAGCCCGTGAGCAGTTCTTC. The V and J genes are TRBV7-2 and TRBJ2-1, with 12 nucleotides matching TRBD2. This CDR3 has 14 residues. Germline CDR1 SGHTA, CDR2 FQGNSA. V dropped 7 bases and J dropped 9; count of bases not matched to a gene: 7.

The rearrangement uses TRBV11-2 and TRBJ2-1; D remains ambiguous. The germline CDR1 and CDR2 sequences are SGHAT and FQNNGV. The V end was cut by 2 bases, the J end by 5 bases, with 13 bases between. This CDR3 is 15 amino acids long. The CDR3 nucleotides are TGTGCCAGCAGCTTACACGGACCAAGGGACAATGAGCAGTTCTTC. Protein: CASSLHGPRDNEQFF.

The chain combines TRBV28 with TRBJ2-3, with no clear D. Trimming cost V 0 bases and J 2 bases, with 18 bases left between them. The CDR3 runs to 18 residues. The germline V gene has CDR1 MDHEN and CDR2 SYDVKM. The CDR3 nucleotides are TGTGCCAGCAGTTTATGGTCCGGGCACTCCCCTAACACAGATACGCAGTATTTT. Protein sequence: CASSLWSGHSPNTDTQYF. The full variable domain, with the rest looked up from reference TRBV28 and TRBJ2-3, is DVKVTQSSRYLVKRTGEKVFLECVQDMDHENMFWYRQDPGLGLRLIYFSYDVKMKEKGDIPEGYSVSREKKERFSLILESASTNQTSMYLCASSLWSGHSPNTDTQYFGPGTRLTVL.

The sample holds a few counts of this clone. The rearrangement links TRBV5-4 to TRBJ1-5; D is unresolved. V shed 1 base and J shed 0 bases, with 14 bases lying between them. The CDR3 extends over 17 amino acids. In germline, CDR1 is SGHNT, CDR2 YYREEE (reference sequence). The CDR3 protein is CASSLWGSGYSNQPQHF. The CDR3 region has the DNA TGTGCCAGCAGCTTGTGGGGTAGCGGCTATAGCAATCAGCCCCAGCATTTT. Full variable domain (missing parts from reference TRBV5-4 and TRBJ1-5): ETGVTQSPTHLIKTRGQQVTLRCSSQSGHNTVSWYQQALGQGPQFIFQYYREEENGRGNFPPRFSGLQFPNYSSELNVNALELDDSALYLCASSLWGSGYSNQPQHFGDGTRLSIL.

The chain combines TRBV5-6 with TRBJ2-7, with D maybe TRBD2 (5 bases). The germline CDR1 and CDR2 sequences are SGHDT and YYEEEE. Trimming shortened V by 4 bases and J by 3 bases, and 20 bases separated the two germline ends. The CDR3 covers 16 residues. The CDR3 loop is CASSPTGLRVVYEQYF. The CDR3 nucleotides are TGTGCCAGCAGCCCAACCGGACTGCGGGTCGTCTACGAGCAGTACTTC.

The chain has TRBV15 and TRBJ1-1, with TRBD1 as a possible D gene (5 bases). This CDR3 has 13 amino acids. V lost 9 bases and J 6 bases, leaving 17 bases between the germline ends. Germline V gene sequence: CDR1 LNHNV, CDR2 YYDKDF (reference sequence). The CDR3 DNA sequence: TGTGCCACGGCCCGGGGGTCAACGGCTGAAGCTTTCTTT. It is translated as CATARGSTAEAFF.

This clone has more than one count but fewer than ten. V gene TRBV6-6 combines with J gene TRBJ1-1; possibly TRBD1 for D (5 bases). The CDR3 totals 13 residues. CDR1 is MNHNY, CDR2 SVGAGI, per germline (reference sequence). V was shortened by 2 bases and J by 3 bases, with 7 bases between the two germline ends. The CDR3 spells CASSYGGDTEAFF. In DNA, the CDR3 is TGTGCCAGCAGTTACGGGGGGGACACTGAAGCTTTCTTT.

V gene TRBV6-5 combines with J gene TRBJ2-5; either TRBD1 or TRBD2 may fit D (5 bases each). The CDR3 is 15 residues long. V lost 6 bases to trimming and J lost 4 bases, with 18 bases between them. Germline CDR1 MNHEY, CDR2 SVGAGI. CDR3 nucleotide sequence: TGTGCCAGCAGCCTCCGGACCGGGGCTGGAGAGACCCAGTACTTC. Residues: CASSLRTGAGETQYF.

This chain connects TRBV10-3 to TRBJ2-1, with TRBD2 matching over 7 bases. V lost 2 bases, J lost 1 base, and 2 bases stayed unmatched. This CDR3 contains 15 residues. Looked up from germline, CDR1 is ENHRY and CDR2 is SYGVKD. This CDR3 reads CAISEGLGSYNEQFF. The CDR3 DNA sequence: TGTGCCATCAGTGAGGGACTAGGGTCCTACAATGAGCAGTTCTTC.

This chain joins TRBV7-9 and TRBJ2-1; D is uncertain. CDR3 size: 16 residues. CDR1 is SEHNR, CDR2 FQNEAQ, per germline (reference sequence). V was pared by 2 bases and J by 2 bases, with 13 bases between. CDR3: CASSLQLDGPYNEQFF. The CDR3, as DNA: TGTGCCAGCAGCTTACAGCTAGACGGGCCCTACAATGAGCAGTTCTTC.

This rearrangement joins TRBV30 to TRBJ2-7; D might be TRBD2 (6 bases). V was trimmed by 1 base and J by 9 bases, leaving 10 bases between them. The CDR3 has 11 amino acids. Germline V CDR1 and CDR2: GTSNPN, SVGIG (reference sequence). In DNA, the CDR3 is TGTGCCTGGAGTGGTGCGGGGCCGCAGTACTTC. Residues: CAWSGAGPQYF. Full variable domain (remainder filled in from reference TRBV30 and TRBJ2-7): SQTIHQWPATLVQPVGSPLSLECTVEGTSNPNLYWYRQAAGRGLQLLFYSVGIGQISSEVPQNLSASRPQDRQFILSSKKLLLSDSGFYLCAWSGAGPQYFGPGTRLTVT.

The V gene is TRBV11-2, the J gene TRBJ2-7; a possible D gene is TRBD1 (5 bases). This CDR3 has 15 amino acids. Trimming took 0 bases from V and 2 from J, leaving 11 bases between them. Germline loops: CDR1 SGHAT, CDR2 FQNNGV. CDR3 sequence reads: CASSLEGAVAYEQYF. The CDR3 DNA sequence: TGTGCCAGCAGCTTAGAAGGGGCAGTTGCCTACGAGCAGTACTTC.